The present entry profiles one T cell receptor beta chain with its context. Antigen unknown. This entry is derived from a study of shared clonotypes between healthy human individuals. Looking at the study overall: Two women and a few men aged 18 to 49 made up the donors. Whole-study results and caveats: The genetic and exposure-history diversity represented was limited by few donors.

Genomic DNA belonging to each subset was distributed in equal measure over several immunoSEQ plates. Per the original data handling: For the immunoSEQ data, sequences were junction-only without quality scores, so filtering differed. Libraries were prepared by immunoSEQ multiplex PCR; TCRdb keeps only in-frame clonotypes and omits some of them. V and J calls and clone size are copied from that table; D and trimming were computed from the DNA. This table holds 2 million to 2.5 million clones, approximately 96% found once. CDR1 is SGHTA, CDR2 FQGNSA, per germline. V lost 3 bases and J 13 bases, leaving 18 bases between the germline ends. This CDR3 is built from 14 residues.

Sequencing input: naive CD4+ T cells sorted from blood. Subset described: CD45RA+ positively selected. This chain uses TRBV7-2 with TRBJ1-4, with D perhaps matching TRBD1 (6 bases). The TCR originated in a man younger than 35 in good health. The CDR3 reads CASSFGQPQGRLFF. The CDR3 region has the DNA TGTGCCAGCAGCTTCGGACAGCCCCAAGGGAGACTGTTTTTT.